This T cell receptor (beta chain) appears in the sequencing data of a study of cytomegalovirus exposure and HLA in healthy donors. 60 Vbeta and 13 Jbeta primers were used in PCR. Repertoires were generated with immunoSEQ multiplex PCR, while TCRdb's copy carries only in-frame clones and drops some. In all, the sample yields about 210,000 clones. Regarding the study as a whole: Altogether, about 160 TCR beta chains were recorded as cytomegalovirus-associated.

Remarks on this clone: Its antigen remains unidentified.

The V end lost 4 bases, the J end lost 5 bases, and 7 bases lay between the germline ends. Germline assignment: CDR1 SGHRS and CDR2 YFSETQ. CDR3 length equals 11 residues. This clonotype was sampled from a woman aged 25 to 45 in good health and CMV-seropositive. The specimen was PBMCs. J is TRBJ2-7 and V is TRBV5-1; D ambiguous. CDR3 in DNA: TGCGCCAGCAGCCTCCAGGACGAGCAGTACTTC. Protein sequence: CASSLQDEQYF.